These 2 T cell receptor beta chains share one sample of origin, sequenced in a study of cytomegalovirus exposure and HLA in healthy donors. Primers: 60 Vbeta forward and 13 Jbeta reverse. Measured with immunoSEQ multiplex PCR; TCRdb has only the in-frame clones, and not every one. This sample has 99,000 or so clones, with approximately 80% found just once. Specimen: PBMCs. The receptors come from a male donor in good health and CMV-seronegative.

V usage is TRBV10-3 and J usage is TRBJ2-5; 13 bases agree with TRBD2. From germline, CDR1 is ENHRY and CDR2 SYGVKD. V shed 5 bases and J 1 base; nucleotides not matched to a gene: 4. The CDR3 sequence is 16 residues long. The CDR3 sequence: CAISTGLAGLQETQYF. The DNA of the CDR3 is TGTGCCATCAGTACGGGACTAGCGGGACTCCAAGAGACCCAGTACTTC.

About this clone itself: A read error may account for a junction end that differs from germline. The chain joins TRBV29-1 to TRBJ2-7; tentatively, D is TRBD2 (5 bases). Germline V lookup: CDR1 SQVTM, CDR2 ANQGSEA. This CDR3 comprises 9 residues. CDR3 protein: CSALSNSDF. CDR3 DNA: TGCAGCGCCCTATCCAATAGCGACTTC.